These 29 T cell receptor beta chains came from one sample sequenced in a study of cytotoxic CD8 clonotypes in ibrutinib-treated CLL. This table comes from immunoSEQ multiplex PCR, and its TCRdb copy is limited to in-frame clones, with some not included. The table shows tens of thousands of clones, with around four fifths occurring only once. The sequencing here drew on PBMCs, taken after 24 months of ibrutinib treatment. The source of these receptors is a human donor with chronic lymphocytic leukemia.

This chain joins TRBV13 and TRBJ2-7; 13 nucleotides agree with TRBD2. Per germline, CDR1 PRHDT and CDR2 FYEKMQ (reference sequence). V was pared by 6 bases and J by 4 bases, with 6 bases of the junction left unmatched. The CDR3 runs to 15 residues. CDR3 protein: CASSSGTSGIYEQYF. The CDR3 DNA is TGTGCCAGCAGTTCTGGGACTAGCGGGATATACGAGCAGTACTTC.

The rearrangement uses TRBV9 and TRBJ1-1; the D gene is possibly TRBD1 (5 bases). Trimming left V 0 bases short and J 0 bases short, with 12 bases between. CDR3 size: 16 residues. Per germline, CDR1 SGDLS and CDR2 YYNGEE. CDR3 nucleotide sequence: TGTGCCAGCAGCGTAGCTGTTCAGGGACTGAACACTGAAGCTTTCTTT. Translated: CASSVAVQGLNTEAFF.

The gene calls are TRBV5-4 and TRBJ2-2, with D unresolved. The germline V gene encodes CDR1 SGHNT and CDR2 YYREEE (reference sequence). The CDR3 covers 14 residues. The V gene lost 4 bases and the J gene lost 4 bases, with 11 bases spanning the gap. As DNA, the CDR3 is TGTGCCAGCAGCCTACCTCTTAGCACCGGGGAGCTGTTTTTT. It is translated as CASSLPLSTGELFF.

This clone occurred a few times. The chain has TRBV28 and TRBJ1-1; D is ambiguous. Per germline, CDR1 MDHEN and CDR2 SYDVKM. The CDR3 extends over 14 amino acids. Trimming pared 7 bases from V and 1 base from J, leaving 13 bases between. The CDR3 region has the DNA TGTGCCAGCAAGGGCGGAGGTGGGAACACTGAAGCTTTCTTT. It yields the protein CASKGGGGNTEAFF.

This clone is a singleton in its sample. The genes are TRBV15 and TRBJ2-7; D is tentatively TRBD1 or TRBD2 (6 bases each). CDR3 length: 15 residues. Germline CDR1 is LNHNV and CDR2 is YYDKDF (reference sequence). V lost 0 bases, J lost 6 bases, and 15 bases lay in between. DNA of the CDR3: TGTGCCACCAGCAGAGACGGCGAGGGGGGAGGCGAGCAGTACTTC. Its protein product is CATSRDGEGGGEQYF.

The chain combines TRBV30 with TRBJ2-3, with a weak D call TRBD2 (6 bases). V shed 4 bases and J shed 8 bases, with 25 bases lying between them. The CDR3 spans 16 residues. The germline CDR1 and CDR2 sequences are GTSNPN and SVGIG (reference sequence). The CDR3 spells CAWTHPSGGVAGTQYF. CDR3 DNA sequence: TGTGCCTGGACCCACCCGAGTGGAGGGGTGGCTGGTACGCAGTATTTT.

This clone has only a few counts. V is TRBV2 and J is TRBJ2-6, with D possibly called TRBD1 or TRBD2 (5 bases each). Between the trimmed V and J ends, which lost 3 bases and 1 base, there was a span of 10 bases. The CDR3 totals 16 residues. Per germline, CDR1 SNHLY and CDR2 FYNNEI. CDR3 protein: CASSDGEGSGANVLTF. CDR3 bases: TGTGCCAGCAGTGATGGCGAGGGGTCTGGGGCCAACGTCCTGACTTTC.

This chain links TRBV10-3 with TRBJ2-3, with no clear D. The CDR3 is 14 amino acids. The V and J ends lost 2 bases and 2 bases respectively, with 8 bases between them. In germline, CDR1 is ENHRY, CDR2 SYGVKD. The CDR3 DNA is TGTGCCATCAGTGAGGGGTGGTACACAGATACGCAGTATTTT. Its translation is CAISEGWYTDTQYF.

This chain links TRBV27 with TRBJ2-6; 9 bases line up with TRBD1. The CDR3 contains 19 residues. Trimming cost V 4 bases and J 2 bases; bases outside gene matches: 12. Germline V gene sequence: CDR1 MNHEY, CDR2 SMNVEV (reference sequence). The CDR3 bases are TGTGCCAGCAGTTCCACCACAAGACAGGGGGTAGCTGGGGCCAACGTCCTGACTTTC. Its protein product is CASSSTTRQGVAGANVLTF.

The gene calls are TRBV19 and TRBJ1-2, with 9 bases lining up with TRBD1. The CDR3 is 15 residues long. The ends lost 4 bases at V and 6 bases at J; junction bases unmatched: 9. Germline CDR1 reads LNHDA; CDR2 reads SQIVND (reference sequence). The CDR3 nucleotides are TGTGCCAGTAGTAGATCCCGGGACAGGGAAGATGGCTACACCTTC. Its protein is CASSRSRDREDGYTF.

This chain joins TRBV5-4 and TRBJ2-5, with 12 nucleotides matching TRBD2. V lost 0 bases, J lost 7 bases, and 4 bases stayed unmatched. The CDR3 is made up of 15 amino acids. Germline lookup yields CDR1 SGHNT and CDR2 YYREEE (reference sequence). CDR3 DNA: TGTGCCAGCAGCTTGGGACTAGCGGGAGTGGGGACCCAGTACTTC. The encoded protein is CASSLGLAGVGTQYF.

The chain employs TRBV7-2 and TRBJ1-3, with D maybe TRBD1 (5 bases). The CDR3 consists of 13 residues. The V gene's germline CDR1 is SGHTA and CDR2 FQGNSA. V was shortened by 5 bases and J by 4 bases, with 9 bases between the two germline ends. The CDR3: CASSRGRGNTIYF. In DNA form, the CDR3 reads TGTGCCAGCAGCAGGGGTAGGGGAAACACCATATATTTT.

This clone was seen more than once but under ten times. The chain joins TRBV2 to TRBJ2-5, with D uncertain. The length of the CDR3 is 13 residues. Trimming removed 0 bases at V and 1 base at J, with 3 bases between. Germline CDR1 and CDR2: SNHLY and FYNNEI. The DNA for the CDR3 is TGTGCCAGCAGTGAAGCAAGCCAAGAGACCCAGTACTTC. Translation gives CASSEASQETQYF.

This rearrangement joins TRBV7-2 to TRBJ2-2; no reliable D call. CDR1 SGHTA and CDR2 FQGNSA come from the germline V gene. Trimming took off 2 bases at V and 5 bases at J, with 9 bases between the two ends. There are 14 residues in the CDR3. DNA of the CDR3: TGTGCCAGCAGCTTACTAAGTTCTACCGGGGAGCTGTTTTTT. This encodes CASSLLSSTGELFF.

The chain uses TRBV4-2 and TRBJ2-3; no reliable D call. The CDR3 is made up of 15 amino acids. Germline CDR1 is LGHNA and CDR2 is YNFKEQ. Deletions cut 2 bases from V and 0 bases from J, with 9 bases between. CDR3 coding DNA: TGTGCCAGCAGCCAATATCTTGCTAGCACAGATACGCAGTATTTT. This sequence encodes CASSQYLASTDTQYF.

V gene TRBV5-1 combines with J gene TRBJ2-5; D might be TRBD1 (5 bases). Trimming removed 4 bases from V and 5 bases from J, with 12 bases in between. The CDR3 has 13 amino acids. Germline values: CDR1 SGHRS, CDR2 YFSETQ. The CDR3 nucleotides read TGCGCCAGCAGCGACTCAGGGTTGGAGACCCAGTACTTC. It specifies CASSDSGLETQYF.

The chain employs TRBV28 and TRBJ2-5; D possibly matches TRBD1 or TRBD2 (6 bases each). V lost 3 bases to trimming and J lost 4 bases, with 18 bases between them. The CDR3 is made up of 16 amino acids. Germline V gives CDR1 MDHEN, CDR2 SYDVKM. This CDR3 is CASSLLGTPGGETQYF. CDR3 DNA sequence: TGTGCCAGCAGTTTGCTCGGGACACCCGGGGGAGAGACCCAGTACTTC.

The V call is TRBV9, the J call TRBJ2-7, with 12 bases that match TRBD2. The V gene's germline CDR1 is SGDLS and CDR2 YYNGEE. The junction had 3 bases not matched to a gene; V was cut back by 3 bases and J by 2 bases. This CDR3 contains 15 residues. The CDR3 sequence is CASSATSGRTYEQYF. The CDR3 DNA follows: TGTGCCAGCAGCGCCACTAGCGGGAGGACCTACGAGCAGTACTTC. Full variable domain (outside the CDR3, taken from reference TRBV9 and TRBJ2-7): DSGVTQTPKHLITATGQRVTLRCSPRSGDLSVYWYQQSLDQGLQFLIQYYNGEERAKGNILERFSAQQFPDLHSELNLSSLELGDSALYFCASSATSGRTYEQYFGPGTRLTVT.

V usage is TRBV29-1 and J usage is TRBJ2-2, with TRBD2 matching over 11 bases. V shed 0 bases and J 0 bases; nucleotides not matched to a gene: 3. CDR1 is SQVTM, CDR2 ANQGSEA, per germline. The CDR3 has 17 amino acids. The CDR3 is CSVEDPGLAANTGELFF. CDR3 coding DNA: TGCAGCGTTGAAGATCCGGGACTAGCGGCGAACACCGGGGAGCTGTTTTTT.

The chain joins TRBV10-3 to TRBJ2-1; no firm D call. V lost 6 bases, J lost 5 bases, and 11 bases lay in between. The CDR3 has 13 amino acids. From germline, CDR1 is ENHRY and CDR2 SYGVKD. Here the CDR3 reads CAISELADNEQFF. CDR3 sequence (DNA): TGTGCCATCAGCGAACTCGCGGACAATGAGCAGTTCTTC.

The CDR3 DNA follows: TGTGCCAGCAGTTCAGGGACACTAGCCTACGAGCAGTACTTC. Translating gives CASSSGTLAYEQYF. The V gene is TRBV6-5, the J gene TRBJ2-7; D perhaps matches TRBD1 (6 bases). The V gene lost 4 bases and the J gene lost 2 bases, with 12 bases spanning the gap. The CDR3 extends over 14 amino acids. Germline V gene data show CDR1 as MNHEY and CDR2 as SVGAGI.

This chain links TRBV6-6 with TRBJ1-2; a possible D gene is TRBD1 (5 bases). Germline V gene lookup returns CDR1 MNHNY and CDR2 SVGAGI (reference sequence). The V gene lost 6 bases and the J gene lost 2 bases, with 16 bases spanning the gap. The CDR3 consists of 15 residues. The CDR3 region has the DNA TGTGCCAGCAGCACCTCGAATGAGGGGAACTATGGCTACACCTTC. Its protein product is CASSTSNEGNYGYTF.

This clone was recorded once. J is TRBJ2-1 and V is TRBV18; 12 bases align to TRBD1. Germline CDR1 KGHSH, CDR2 LQKENI. The junction had 4 bases not matched to a gene; V was cut back by 1 base and J by 6 bases. The CDR3 has 16 residues. The CDR3 coding sequence is TGTGCCAGCTCACCACAGGGACAGGGGGCGATCAATGAGCAGTTCTTC. Translated, it gives CASSPQGQGAINEQFF.

The V call is TRBV9, the J call TRBJ2-5, with TRBD2 matching over 8 bases. Germline CDR1 reads SGDLS; CDR2 reads YYNGEE. Unmatched junction bases numbered 6, after V lost 4 bases and J lost 4 bases. This CDR3 has 14 residues. The CDR3 protein is CASSREGHGETQYF. The CDR3 DNA follows: TGTGCCAGCAGCCGGGAGGGCCATGGAGAGACCCAGTACTTC.

The rearrangement uses TRBV19 and TRBJ2-5; D is ambiguous. Trimming took 6 bases from V and 7 from J, leaving 15 bases between them. The CDR3 totals 13 residues. Germline loops: CDR1 LNHDA, CDR2 SQIVND (reference sequence). The CDR3 protein is CASSTGPRATQYF. CDR3 DNA: TGTGCCAGTAGCACCGGGCCCCGAGCGACCCAGTACTTC.

The rearrangement joins TRBV19 to TRBJ1-5, with D maybe TRBD1 (5 bases). Germline lookup yields CDR1 LNHDA and CDR2 SQIVND (reference sequence). The V end lost 3 bases, the J end lost 7 bases, and 19 bases lay between the germline ends. The CDR3 length is 16 residues. CDR3 DNA: TGTGCCAGTAGTATCGAAGTATGGGGGAAGAGACAGCCCCAGCATTTT. Translating gives CASSIEVWGKRQPQHF.

This clone appeared a few times. The CDR3: CASRGLEDSDTQYF. DNA of the CDR3: TGTGCCAGCAGGGGACTGGAGGATTCAGATACGCAGTATTTT. The chain couples TRBV27 to TRBJ2-3, with TRBD2 as a possible D gene (6 bases). V gave up 6 bases and J gave up 4 bases, with 14 bases separating them. Germline values: CDR1 MNHEY, CDR2 SMNVEV (reference sequence). The CDR3 has 14 amino acids.

J is TRBJ2-2 and V is TRBV9; 9 nucleotides match TRBD1. V shed 0 bases and J 5 bases; nucleotides not matched to a gene: 8. The CDR3 runs to 17 residues. CDR1 is SGDLS, CDR2 YYNGEE, per germline. CDR3 in DNA: TGTGCCAGCAGCGTAGGGAGTAAGGGACAGGGTACCGGGGAGCTGTTTTTT. It translates to CASSVGSKGQGTGELFF.

This chain links TRBV4-1 with TRBJ1-1; no clear D. The germline V gene encodes CDR1 MGHRA and CDR2 YSYEKL. The CDR3 runs to 14 residues. Trimming pared 4 bases from V and 0 bases from J, leaving 9 bases between. The CDR3 region is CASSPGILNTEAFF. The CDR3 region has the DNA TGCGCCAGCAGCCCTGGGATCTTGAACACTGAAGCTTTCTTT.